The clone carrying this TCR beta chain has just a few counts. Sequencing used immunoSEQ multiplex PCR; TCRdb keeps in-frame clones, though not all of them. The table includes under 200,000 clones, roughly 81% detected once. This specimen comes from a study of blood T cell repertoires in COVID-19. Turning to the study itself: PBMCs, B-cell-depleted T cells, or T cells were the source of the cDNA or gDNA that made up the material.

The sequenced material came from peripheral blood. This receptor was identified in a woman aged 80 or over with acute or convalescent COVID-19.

The CDR3 spells CASSGQTSGSRVYNEQFF. The CDR3 DNA sequence: TGTGCCAGCAGTGGACAGACTAGCGGGAGTAGGGTCTACAATGAGCAGTTCTTC. V is TRBV2 and J is TRBJ2-1; 12 bases fit TRBD2. CDR3 length equals 18 residues. CDR1 is SNHLY, CDR2 FYNNEI, per germline. Trimming at V came to 4 bases and at J to 3 bases, leaving 10 bases not matched to a gene.